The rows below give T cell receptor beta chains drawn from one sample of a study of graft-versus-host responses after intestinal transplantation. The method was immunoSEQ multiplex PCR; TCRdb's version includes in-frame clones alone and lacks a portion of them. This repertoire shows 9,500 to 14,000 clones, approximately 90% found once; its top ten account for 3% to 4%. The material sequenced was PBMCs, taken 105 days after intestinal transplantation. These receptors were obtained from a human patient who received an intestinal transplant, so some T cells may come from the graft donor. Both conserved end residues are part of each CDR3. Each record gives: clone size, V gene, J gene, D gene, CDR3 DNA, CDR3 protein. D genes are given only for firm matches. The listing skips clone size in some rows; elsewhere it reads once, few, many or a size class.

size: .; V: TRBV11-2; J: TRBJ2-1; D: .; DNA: TGTGCCAGCAGCTTCCTTTCAGGGTTGGGGTGGCCTCCCCGCAATGAGCAGTTCTTC; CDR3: CASSFLSGLGWPPRNEQFF
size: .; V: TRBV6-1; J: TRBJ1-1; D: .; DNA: TGTGCCAGCAGTGACGTGGGGGTGGGGATGAGCACTGAAGCTTTCTTT; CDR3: CASSDVGVGMSTEAFF
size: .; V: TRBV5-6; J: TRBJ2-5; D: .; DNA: TGTGCCAGCAGCTTGGCCGGGACCCAGTACTTC; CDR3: CASSLAGTQYF
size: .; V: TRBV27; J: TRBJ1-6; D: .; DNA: TGTGCCAGCAGTTTGTTCCAGGGGAATAATTCACCCCTCCACTTT; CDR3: CASSLFQGNNSPLHF
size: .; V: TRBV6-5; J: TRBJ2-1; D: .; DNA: TGTGCCAGCAGTTACACCGCTTGGGATGAGCAGTTCTTC; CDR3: CASSYTAWDEQFF
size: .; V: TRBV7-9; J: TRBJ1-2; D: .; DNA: TGTGCCAGCAGCTTAGCCGTAATTGTCGGCTTAAGTGGCTACACCTTC; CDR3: CASSLAVIVGLSGYTF
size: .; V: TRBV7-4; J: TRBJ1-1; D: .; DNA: TGTGCCAGCGAAACAGGCGAAGCTTTCTTT; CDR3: CASETGEAFF
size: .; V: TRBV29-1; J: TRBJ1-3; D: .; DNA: TGCAGCGTCCGACCCGCAGGGGAAGAGAACACCATATATTTT; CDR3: CSVRPAGEENTIYF
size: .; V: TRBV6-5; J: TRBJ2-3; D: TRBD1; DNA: TGTGCCAGCAGACGGACAGGGTCAGATACGCAGTATTTT; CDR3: CASRRTGSDTQYF
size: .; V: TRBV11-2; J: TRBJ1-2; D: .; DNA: TGTGCCAGCAGCCCACACCCCAGCAGGGACTATGGCTACACCTTC; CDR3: CASSPHPSRDYGYTF
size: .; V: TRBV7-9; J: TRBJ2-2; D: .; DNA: TGTGCCAGCAGCTTAGTGACGGTGAGCACCGGGGAGCTGTTTTTT; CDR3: CASSLVTVSTGELFF
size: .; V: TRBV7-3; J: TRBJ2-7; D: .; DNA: TGTGCCAGCAGCTTTGATGGATCGGGAACCTACGAGCAGTACTTC; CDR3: CASSFDGSGTYEQYF
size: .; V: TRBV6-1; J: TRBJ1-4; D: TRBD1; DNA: TGTGCCAGCAGTGGAATCGGACAGGGGAGTGAAAAACTGTTTTTT; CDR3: CASSGIGQGSEKLFF
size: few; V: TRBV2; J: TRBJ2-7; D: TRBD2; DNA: TGTGCCAGCAGGGGACTAGCGGGAGTGTACGAGCAGTACTTC; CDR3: CASRGLAGVYEQYF
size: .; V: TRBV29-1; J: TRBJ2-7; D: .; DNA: TGCAGCGTTGAAGAGGCCCCGGGGGCGGGAGTCTCCTACGAGCAGTACTTC; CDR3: CSVEEAPGAGVSYEQYF
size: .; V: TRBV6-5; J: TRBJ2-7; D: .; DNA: TGTGCCACCGCCCCTACCCTCGCCTACGAGCAGTACTTC; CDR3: CATAPTLAYEQYF
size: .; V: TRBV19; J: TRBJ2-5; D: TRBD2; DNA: TGTGCCAGTGACGGCGGGGGAGAGACCCAGTACTTC; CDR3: CASDGGGETQYF
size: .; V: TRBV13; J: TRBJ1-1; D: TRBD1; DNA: TGTGCCAGCAGCTTGGACGAGACAGGGATGCCTGAAGCTTTCTTT; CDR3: CASSLDETGMPEAFF
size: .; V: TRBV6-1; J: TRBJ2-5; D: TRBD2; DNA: TGTGCCAGCAGTGAACGAGTAGCGGGAGGAGTTACCCAGTACTTC; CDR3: CASSERVAGGVTQYF
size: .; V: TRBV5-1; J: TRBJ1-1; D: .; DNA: TGCGCCAGCAGCCAACGAACAGGGAGCACTGAAGCTTTCTTT; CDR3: CASSQRTGSTEAFF
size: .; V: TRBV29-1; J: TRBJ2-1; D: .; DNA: TGCAGCGTTGTGGGGAGTAGTTGGAATGAGCAGTTCTTC; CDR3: CSVVGSSWNEQFF
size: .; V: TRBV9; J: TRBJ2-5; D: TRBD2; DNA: TGTGCCAGCAGCGTAGGTGGCGGGGGGGCTTTTTCAGAGACCCAGTACTTC; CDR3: CASSVGGGGAFSETQYF
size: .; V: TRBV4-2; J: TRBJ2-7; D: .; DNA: TGTGCCAGCAGCCAAGGTAGGACAGCCTACGAGCAGTACTTC; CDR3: CASSQGRTAYEQYF
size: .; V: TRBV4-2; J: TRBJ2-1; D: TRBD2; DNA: TGTGCCAGCAGCCAAGCGGGGGGGACCTACAATGAGCAGTTCTTC; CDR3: CASSQAGGTYNEQFF
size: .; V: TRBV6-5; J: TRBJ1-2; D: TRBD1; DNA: TGTGCCAGCAGTTCGTTAGTGGGGACAGCCTATGGCTACACCTTC; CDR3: CASSSLVGTAYGYTF
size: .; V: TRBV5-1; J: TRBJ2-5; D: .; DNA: TGCGCCAGCAGTATTGGGGCAGATTTACAAGAGACCCAGTACTTC; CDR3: CASSIGADLQETQYF
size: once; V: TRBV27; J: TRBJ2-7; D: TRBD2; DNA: TGTGCCAGCAGTTTAGCCGGGACTAGCGAATACGAGCAGTACTTC; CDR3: CASSLAGTSEYEQYF
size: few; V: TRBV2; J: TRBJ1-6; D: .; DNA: TGTGCCAGCAGGGAGACACAGGGTTCACCCCTCCACTTT; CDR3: CASRETQGSPLHF
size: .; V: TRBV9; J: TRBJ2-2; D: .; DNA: TGTGCCAGCAGCGCCACCCACGCCGGGAACACCGGGGAGCTGTTTTTT; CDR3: CASSATHAGNTGELFF
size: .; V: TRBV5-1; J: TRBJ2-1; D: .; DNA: TGCGCCAGCCTCGAGAGTTGGGAGTCCTCCTACAATGAGCAGTTCTTC; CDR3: CASLESWESSYNEQFF
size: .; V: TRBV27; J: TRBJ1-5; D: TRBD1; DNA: TGTGCCAGCAGTTTGACAGGGGACCATCAGCCCCAGCATTTT; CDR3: CASSLTGDHQPQHF
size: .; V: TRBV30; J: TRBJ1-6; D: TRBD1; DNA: TGTGCCTGGAGCACCTGGAACAGGGGGTATAATTCACACCTCCACTTT; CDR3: CAWSTWNRGYNSHLHF
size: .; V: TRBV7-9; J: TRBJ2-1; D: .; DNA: TGTGCCAGCAGCCCGGTCTCCAGGGCTATCCGGGAGCAGTTCTTC; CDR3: CASSPVSRAIREQFF
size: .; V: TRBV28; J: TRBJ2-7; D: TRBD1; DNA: TGTGCCAGCAGCTCGACAGGGCCCGAGCAGTACTTC; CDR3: CASSSTGPEQYF
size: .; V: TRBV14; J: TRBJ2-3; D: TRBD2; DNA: TGTGCCAGCAGCCAACTAGCGGGGGGCCGCACAGATACGCAGTATTTT; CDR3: CASSQLAGGRTDTQYF
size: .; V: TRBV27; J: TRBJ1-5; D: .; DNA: TGTGCCAGCAGTTTCAGACAGGACGGGTATCAGCCCCAGCATTTT; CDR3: CASSFRQDGYQPQHF
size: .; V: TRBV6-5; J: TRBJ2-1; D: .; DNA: TGTGCCAGCAGTTACGTAGGGGTAAACAATGAGCAGTTCTTC; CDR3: CASSYVGVNNEQFF
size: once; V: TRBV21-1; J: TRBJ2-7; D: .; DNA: TGTGCCAGCAGCAATGGAGGGGAAGGGAGCGAGCAGTACTTC; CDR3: CASSNGGEGSEQYF
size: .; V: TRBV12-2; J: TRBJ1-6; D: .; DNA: TGTGCAAGTCGCTTAGATGTGGCTAGCTCCTATAATTCACCCCTCCACTTT; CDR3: CASRLDVASSYNSPLHF
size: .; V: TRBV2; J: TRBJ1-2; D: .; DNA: TGTGCCAGAGGCAGGACCCCCGAGGCGGTCACCTTC; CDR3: CARGRTPEAVTF
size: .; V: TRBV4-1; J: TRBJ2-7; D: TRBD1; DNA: TGCGCCAGCAGCCAAGTAGGACAGGAGCAGGGCGAGCAGTACTTC; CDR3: CASSQVGQEQGEQYF
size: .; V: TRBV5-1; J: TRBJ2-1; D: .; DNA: TGCGCCAGCAGCTTTCTAGCGCCTATGCACAATGAGCAGTTCTTC; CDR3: CASSFLAPMHNEQFF
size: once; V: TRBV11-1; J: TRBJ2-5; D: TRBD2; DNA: TGTGCCAGCAGCTCCTTCTTCACTAGCGGGAGTACGGAGACCCAGTACTTC; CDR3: CASSSFFTSGSTETQYF
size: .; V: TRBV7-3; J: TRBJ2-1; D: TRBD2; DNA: TGTGCCAGCAGCCTCGGGGGGACCTCCTACAATGAGCAGTTCTTC; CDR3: CASSLGGTSYNEQFF
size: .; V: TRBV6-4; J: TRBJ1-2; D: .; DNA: TGTGCCAGCAGTGATGGTATCCCACACGGAAAGACCTATGGCTACACCTTC; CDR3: CASSDGIPHGKTYGYTF
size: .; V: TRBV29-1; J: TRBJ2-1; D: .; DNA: TGCAGCGTTGATTGGGCAGGGGTTTACAATGAGCAGTTCTTC; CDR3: CSVDWAGVYNEQFF
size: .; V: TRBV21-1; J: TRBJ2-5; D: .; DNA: TGTGCCAGCAGCATCGGAGACAGGGAGACCCAGTACTTC; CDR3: CASSIGDRETQYF
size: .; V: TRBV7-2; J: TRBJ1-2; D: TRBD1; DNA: TGTGCCAGCAGTTTCATTCAGGGGGCTGACTATGGCTACACCTTC; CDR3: CASSFIQGADYGYTF
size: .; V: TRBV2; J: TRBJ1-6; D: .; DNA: TGTGCCAGCTGGTGGGGGGCCGGCTCCTATAATTCACCCCTCCACTTT; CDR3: CASWWGAGSYNSPLHF
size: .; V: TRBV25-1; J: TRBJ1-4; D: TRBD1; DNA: TGTGCCAGCGGAAGGGGGCATGAAAAACTGTTTTTT; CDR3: CASGRGHEKLFF
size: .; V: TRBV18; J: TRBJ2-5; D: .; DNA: TGTGCCAGCTCACCCACTCCCTCAGAGACCCAGTACTTC; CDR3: CASSPTPSETQYF
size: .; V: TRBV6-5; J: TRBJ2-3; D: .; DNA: TGTGCCAGCAGTTACAGACTCACAGATACGCAGTATTTT; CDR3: CASSYRLTDTQYF
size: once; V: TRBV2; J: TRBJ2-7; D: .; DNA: TGTGCCAGCAGTGAGAGGACAGATCCCTACGAGCAGTACTTC; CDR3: CASSERTDPYEQYF
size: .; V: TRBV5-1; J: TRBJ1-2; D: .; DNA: TGCGCCAGCAGCTTGGGAGGGGTAGTCGGCTACACCTTC; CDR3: CASSLGGVVGYTF
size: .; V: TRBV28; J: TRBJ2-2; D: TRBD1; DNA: TGTGCCAGCAGTTCAGACAGGGCAAACGGGGAGCTGTTTTTT; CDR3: CASSSDRANGELFF
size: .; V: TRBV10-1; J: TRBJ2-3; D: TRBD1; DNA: TGCGCCAGCAGTGACCCGACAGGGGCCGGTACAGATACGCAGTATTTT; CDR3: CASSDPTGAGTDTQYF
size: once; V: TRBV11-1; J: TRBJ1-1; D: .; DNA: TGTGCCAGCAGCCCATACCTCACCTTCGGGGGGAGGGGCACTGAAGCTTTCTTT; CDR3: CASSPYLTFGGRGTEAFF
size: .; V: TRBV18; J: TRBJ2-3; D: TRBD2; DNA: TGTGCCAGCTCACCATCTAGCGGGTACACAGATACGCAGTATTTT; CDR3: CASSPSSGYTDTQYF
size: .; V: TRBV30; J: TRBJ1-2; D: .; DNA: TGTGCCTGGAGTTTGAGGCCCTCGGGGGGCTACACCTTC; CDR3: CAWSLRPSGGYTF